The 7 T cell receptor beta chains listed next were all sequenced from one sample in a study of cytotoxic CD8 clonotypes in ibrutinib-treated CLL. Measured with immunoSEQ multiplex PCR; TCRdb has only the in-frame clones, and not every one. This sample has about 74,000 clones; about 84% occur once, and the top ten carry roughly 8%. The source material was PBMCs, sampled at disease progression, from a patient treated with ibrutinib. The receptors were sampled from a human donor with chronic lymphocytic leukemia.

The chain joins TRBV5-4 to TRBJ1-4, with a possible D match to TRBD1 (6 bases). V was trimmed by 3 bases and J by 0 bases, leaving 15 bases between them. CDR1 is SGHNT, CDR2 YYREEE, per germline (reference sequence). CDR3 length: 17 residues. CDR3: CASSSPQGTATNEKLFF. DNA for the CDR3: TGTGCCAGCAGCTCCCCCCAGGGGACCGCAACTAATGAAAAACTGTTTTTT.

The sample holds a few counts of this clone. The genes are TRBV9 and TRBJ2-1; 7 positions agree with TRBD2. In germline, CDR1 is SGDLS, CDR2 YYNGEE. CDR3 size: 16 residues. V was clipped by 0 bases and J by 0 bases; unmatched bases: 3. CDR3 nucleotides: TGTGCCAGCAGCGTAGGGGACTACAGCTCCTACAATGAGCAGTTCTTC. The encoded protein is CASSVGDYSSYNEQFF.

This clone was detected only a few times. In DNA form, the CDR3 reads TGTGCCAGCAGTGTCCGGGGCGATGCTGGAAACACCATATATTTT. Its protein is CASSVRGDAGNTIYF. This chain uses TRBV2 with TRBJ1-3, with D possibly matching TRBD1 (5 bases). Germline V gives CDR1 SNHLY, CDR2 FYNNEI. The V end was cut by 4 bases, the J end by 2 bases, with 12 bases between. The CDR3 loop spans 15 amino acids.

This clone came up a few times. This chain connects TRBV29-1 to TRBJ1-1; D uncertain. Germline CDR1 is SQVTM and CDR2 is ANQGSEA. Trimming shortened V by 4 bases and J by 0 bases, and 12 bases separated the two germline ends. The CDR3 consists of 14 residues. The CDR3 nucleotides are TGCAGCGTTGGGAAATCGACCATGAACACTGAAGCTTTCTTT. Translated: CSVGKSTMNTEAFF.

This chain links TRBV5-4 with TRBJ2-3; a weak D match, TRBD2 (5 bases). V gave up 5 bases and J gave up 3 bases, with 13 bases separating them. Germline CDR1 and CDR2: SGHNT and YYREEE (reference sequence). The CDR3 is 14 residues long. CDR3: CASSLPEDTDTQYF. Written as DNA, the CDR3 is TGTGCCAGCAGTCTTCCGGAGGATACAGATACGCAGTATTTT.

The chain carries TRBV18 and TRBJ2-7, with D perhaps TRBD2 (7 bases). V was cut by 3 bases and J by 5 bases, with 17 bases left in between. CDR1 is KGHSH, CDR2 LQKENI, per germline. CDR3 size: 15 residues. The CDR3 DNA sequence: TGTGCCAGCTCACCCCCCGGGACGGGGGGCGACGAGCAGTACTTC. The encoded protein is CASSPPGTGGDEQYF.

This chain's CDR3 is CASSPRTEHEQFF. For the CDR3, the DNA is TGCGCCAGCAGCCCCCGGACAGAGCATGAGCAGTTCTTC. The chain couples TRBV4-1 to TRBJ2-1; a weak D match, TRBD1 (6 bases). Trimming stripped 4 bases from V and 8 bases from J, with 12 bases between. Per germline, CDR1 MGHRA and CDR2 YSYEKL. CDR3 length: 13 residues.